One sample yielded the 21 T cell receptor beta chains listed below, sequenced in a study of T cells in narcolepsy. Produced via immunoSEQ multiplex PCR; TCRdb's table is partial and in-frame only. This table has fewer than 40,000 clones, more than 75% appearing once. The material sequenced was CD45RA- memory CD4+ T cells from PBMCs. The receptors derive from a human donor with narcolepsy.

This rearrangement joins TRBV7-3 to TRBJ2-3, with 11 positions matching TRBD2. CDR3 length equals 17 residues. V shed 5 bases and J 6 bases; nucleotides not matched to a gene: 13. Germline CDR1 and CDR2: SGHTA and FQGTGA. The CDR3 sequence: CASSPGLAGPPGDTQYF. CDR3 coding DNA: TGTGCCAGCAGCCCCGGACTAGCGGGCCCTCCTGGGGATACGCAGTATTTT.

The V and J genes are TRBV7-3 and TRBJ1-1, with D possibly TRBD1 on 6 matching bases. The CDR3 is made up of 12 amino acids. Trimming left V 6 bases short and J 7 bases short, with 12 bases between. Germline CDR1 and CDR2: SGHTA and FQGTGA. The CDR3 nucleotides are TGTGCCAGCAGTCGGGACACGAATGAAGCTTTCTTT. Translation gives CASSRDTNEAFF.

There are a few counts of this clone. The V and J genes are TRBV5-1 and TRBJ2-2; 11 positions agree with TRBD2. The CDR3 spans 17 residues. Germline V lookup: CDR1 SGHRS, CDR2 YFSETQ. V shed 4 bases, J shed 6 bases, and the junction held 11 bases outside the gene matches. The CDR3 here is CASSLLAGGVGSGELFF. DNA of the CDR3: TGCGCCAGCAGCCTCTTAGCGGGAGGGGTAGGATCCGGGGAGCTGTTTTTT.

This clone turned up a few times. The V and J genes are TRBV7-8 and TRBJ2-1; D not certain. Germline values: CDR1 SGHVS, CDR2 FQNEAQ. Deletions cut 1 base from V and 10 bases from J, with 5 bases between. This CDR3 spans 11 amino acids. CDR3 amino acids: CASSLGREQFF. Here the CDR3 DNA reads TGTGCCAGCAGCTTAGGAAGAGAGCAGTTCTTC. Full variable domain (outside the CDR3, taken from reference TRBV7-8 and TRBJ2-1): GAGVSQSPRYKVAKRGQDVALRCDPISGHVSLFWYQQALGQGPEFLTYFQNEAQLDKSGLPSDRFFAERPEGSVSTLKIQRTQQEDSAVYLCASSLGREQFFGPGTRLTVL.

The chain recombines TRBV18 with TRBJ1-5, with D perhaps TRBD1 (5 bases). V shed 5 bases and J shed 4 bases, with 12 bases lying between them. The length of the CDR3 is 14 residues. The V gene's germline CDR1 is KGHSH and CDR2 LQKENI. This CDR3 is CASSLGTGNQPQHF. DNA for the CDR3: TGTGCCAGCTCATTAGGGACTGGGAATCAGCCCCAGCATTTT.

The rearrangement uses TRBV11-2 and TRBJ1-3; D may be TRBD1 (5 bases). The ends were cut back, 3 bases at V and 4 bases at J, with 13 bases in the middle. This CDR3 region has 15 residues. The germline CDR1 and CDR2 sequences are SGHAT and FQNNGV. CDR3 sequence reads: CASSFSRVSGNTIYF. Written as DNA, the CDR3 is TGTGCCAGCAGCTTCAGCAGGGTGAGCGGAAACACCATATATTTT.

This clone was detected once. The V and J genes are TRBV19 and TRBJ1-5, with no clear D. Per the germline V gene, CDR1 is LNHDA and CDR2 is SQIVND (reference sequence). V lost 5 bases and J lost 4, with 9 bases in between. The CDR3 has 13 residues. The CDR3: CASSSGINQPQHF. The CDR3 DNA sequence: TGTGCCAGTAGTTCAGGAATAAATCAGCCCCAGCATTTT.

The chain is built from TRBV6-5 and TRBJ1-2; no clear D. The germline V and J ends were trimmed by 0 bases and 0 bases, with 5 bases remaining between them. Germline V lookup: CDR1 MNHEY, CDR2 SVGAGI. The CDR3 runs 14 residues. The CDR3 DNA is TGTGCCAGCAGTTACTCGGGAACTAACTATGGCTACACCTTC. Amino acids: CASSYSGTNYGYTF.

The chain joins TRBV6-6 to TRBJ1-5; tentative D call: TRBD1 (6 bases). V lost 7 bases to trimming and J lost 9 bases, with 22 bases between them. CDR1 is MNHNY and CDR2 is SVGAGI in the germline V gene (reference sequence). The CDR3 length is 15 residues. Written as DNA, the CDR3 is TGTGCCAGCACCTCTAGCGGGGGGCCCTATACGCCCCAGCATTTT. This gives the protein CASTSSGGPYTPQHF.

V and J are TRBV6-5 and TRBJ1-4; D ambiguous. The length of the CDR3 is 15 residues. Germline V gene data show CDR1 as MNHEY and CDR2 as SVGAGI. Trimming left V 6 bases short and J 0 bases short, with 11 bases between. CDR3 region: CASSPNTATNEKLFF. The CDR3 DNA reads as TGTGCCAGCAGCCCTAACACCGCAACTAATGAAAAACTGTTTTTT.

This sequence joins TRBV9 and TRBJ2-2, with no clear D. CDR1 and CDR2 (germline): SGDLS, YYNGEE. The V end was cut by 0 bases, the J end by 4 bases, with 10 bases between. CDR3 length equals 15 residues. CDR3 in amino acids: CASSVGGWGTGELFF. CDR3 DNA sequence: TGTGCCAGCAGCGTAGGGGGATGGGGCACCGGGGAGCTGTTTTTT.

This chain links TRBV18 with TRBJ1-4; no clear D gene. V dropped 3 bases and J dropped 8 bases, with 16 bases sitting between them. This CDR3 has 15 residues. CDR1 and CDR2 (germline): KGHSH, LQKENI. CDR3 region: CASSPDGRLAEKLFF. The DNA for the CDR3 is TGTGCCAGCTCACCGGACGGACGACTTGCGGAAAAACTGTTTTTT.

CDR3 DNA: TGTGCCATCAGTTCCGTGACAGGGGGCACATTCTCTAATGGCTACACCTTC. This encodes CAISSVTGGTFSNGYTF. This rearrangement joins TRBV10-3 to TRBJ1-2; 10 bases fit TRBD1. The CDR3 is made up of 17 amino acids. CDR1 and CDR2 (germline): ENHRY, SYGVKD. J gave up 6 bases and V 5 bases, and 15 bases lay outside the gene matches.

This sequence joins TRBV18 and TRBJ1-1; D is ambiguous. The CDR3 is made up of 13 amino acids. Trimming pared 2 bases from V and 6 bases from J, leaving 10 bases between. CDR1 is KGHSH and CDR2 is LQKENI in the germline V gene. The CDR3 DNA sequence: TGTGCCAGCTCACCATCTGGGAAAGCTGAAGCTTTCTTT. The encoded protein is CASSPSGKAEAFF.

CDR3 amino acids: CASRTSGGPGNTGELFF. CDR3 sequence (DNA): TGCGCCAGTAGGACTAGCGGGGGACCGGGGAACACCGGGGAGCTGTTTTTT. V gene TRBV10-2 combines with J gene TRBJ2-2; 13 nucleotides align to TRBD2. The V gene's germline CDR1 is WSHSY and CDR2 SAAADI. CDR3 length: 17 residues. The ends lost 9 bases at V and 1 base at J; junction bases unmatched: 8.

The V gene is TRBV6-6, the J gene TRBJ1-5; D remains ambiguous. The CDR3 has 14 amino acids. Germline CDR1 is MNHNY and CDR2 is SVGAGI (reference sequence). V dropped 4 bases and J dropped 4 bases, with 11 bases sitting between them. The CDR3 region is CASSSKQSNQPQHF. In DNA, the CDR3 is TGTGCCAGCAGTTCTAAGCAGAGTAATCAGCCCCAGCATTTT.

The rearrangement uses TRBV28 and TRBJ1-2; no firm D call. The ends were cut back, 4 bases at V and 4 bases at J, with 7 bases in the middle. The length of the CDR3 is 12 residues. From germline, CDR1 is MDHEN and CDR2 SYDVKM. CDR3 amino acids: CASSSNIYGYTF. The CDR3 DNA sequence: TGTGCCAGCAGTTCGAATATCTATGGCTACACCTTC.

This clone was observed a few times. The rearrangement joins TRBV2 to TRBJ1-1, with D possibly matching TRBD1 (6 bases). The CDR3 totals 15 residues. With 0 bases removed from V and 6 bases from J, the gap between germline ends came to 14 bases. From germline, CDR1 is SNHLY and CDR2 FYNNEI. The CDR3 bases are TGTGCCAGCAGTGAAGCTTTTTTCGGGGGGCCTGAAGCTTTCTTT. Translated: CASSEAFFGGPEAFF. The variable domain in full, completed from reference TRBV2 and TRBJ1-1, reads EPEVTQTPSHQVTQMGQEVILRCVPISNHLYFYWYRQILGQKVEFLVSFYNNEISEKSEIFDDQFSVERPDGSNFTLKIRSTKLEDSAMYFCASSEAFFGGPEAFFGQGTRLTVV.

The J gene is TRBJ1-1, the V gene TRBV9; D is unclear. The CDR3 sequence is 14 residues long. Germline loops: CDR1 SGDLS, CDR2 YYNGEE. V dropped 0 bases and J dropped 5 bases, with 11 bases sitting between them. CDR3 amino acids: CASSVGGLGTEAFF. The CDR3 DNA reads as TGTGCCAGCAGCGTAGGGGGTTTGGGGACTGAAGCTTTCTTT.

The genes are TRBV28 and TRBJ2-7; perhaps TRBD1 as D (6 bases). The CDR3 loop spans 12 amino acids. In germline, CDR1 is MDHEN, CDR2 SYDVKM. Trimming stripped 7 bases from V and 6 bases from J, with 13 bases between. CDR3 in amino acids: CASNRVLSEQYF. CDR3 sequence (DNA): TGTGCCAGCAACAGGGTTTTATCCGAGCAGTACTTC.

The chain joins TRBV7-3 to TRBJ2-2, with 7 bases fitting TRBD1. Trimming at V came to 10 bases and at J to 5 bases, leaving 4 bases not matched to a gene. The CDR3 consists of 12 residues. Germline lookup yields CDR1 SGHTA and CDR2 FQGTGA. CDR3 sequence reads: CATTGNTGELFF. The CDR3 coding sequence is TGTGCCACGACAGGGAATACCGGGGAGCTGTTTTTT.